This entry describes one T cell receptor beta chain. The junction shows a germline mismatch at one end, possibly a read error. The sample originates from a study of cytomegalovirus exposure and HLA in healthy donors. This CDR3 region has 14 residues. The germline V gene has CDR1 MNHEY and CDR2 SMNVEV (reference sequence). The PCR used 60 Vbeta and 13 Jbeta primers. Generated by immunoSEQ multiplex PCR, the TCRdb table keeps only in-frame clones and is missing some. This sample contains approximately 150,000 clones. The specimen sequenced was PBMCs. The J gene is TRBJ1-2, the V gene TRBV27; 10 bases match TRBD1. This sequence was found in a woman aged 45-60 years in good health and CMV-seronegative. The CDR3 spells CASSLQTGGTGYSF. The DNA for the CDR3 is TGTGCCAGCAGTCTTCAGACAGGGGGCACTGGCTACTCCTTC.